This passage covers 26 T cell receptor beta chains from one sample sequenced in a study of cytomegalovirus exposure and HLA in healthy donors. The study ran its PCR with 60 Vbeta and 13 Jbeta primers. Profiling relied on immunoSEQ multiplex PCR, and the TCRdb table lists in-frame clones only, not all of them. The data show about 94,000 clones, roughly 80% seen once. Sequencing input: PBMCs. Receptors were obtained from a human donor in good health.

The chain links TRBV9 to TRBJ2-3; 8 bases align to TRBD2. This CDR3 is 15 amino acids long. Germline V gene data show CDR1 as SGDLS and CDR2 as YYNGEE. V shed 0 bases and J 4 bases; nucleotides not matched to a gene: 4. CDR3 nucleotide sequence: TGTGCCAGCAGCGTAGGTAGCGGGATTGCAGATACGCAGTATTTT. As protein: CASSVGSGIADTQYF.

This sequence joins TRBV5-8 and TRBJ2-2, with TRBD2 matching over 12 bases. Trimming cost V 5 bases and J 5 bases; bases outside gene matches: 7. The CDR3 consists of 16 residues. Germline V gives CDR1 SGHTS, CDR2 YDEGEE. The CDR3 DNA is TGTGCCAGCAGTAGACTAGCGGGAGTTCGGACCGGGGAGCTGTTTTTT. The encoded protein is CASSRLAGVRTGELFF.

The CDR3 spells CASSRGGAELEQFF. The CDR3 DNA follows: TGTGCCAGCAGCCGCGGGGGGGCAGAACTTGAGCAGTTCTTC. The chain couples TRBV7-3 to TRBJ2-1, with TRBD2 identical over 9 bases. The V gene's germline CDR1 is SGHTA and CDR2 FQGTGA. The CDR3 spans 14 residues. V shed 5 bases and J 9 bases; nucleotides not matched to a gene: 8.

This rearrangement joins TRBV5-6 to TRBJ1-2; the match to TRBD1 covers 7 bases. This CDR3 is 16 amino acids long. CDR1 and CDR2 (germline): SGHDT, YYEEEE. V dropped 1 base and J dropped 2; count of bases not matched to a gene: 8. CDR3 in amino acids: CASSLNHGTVNYGYTF. The CDR3 DNA follows: TGTGCCAGCAGCTTGAATCACGGGACAGTGAACTATGGCTACACCTTC.

The rearrangement joins TRBV7-8 to TRBJ2-2; 13 positions agree with TRBD2. Germline CDR1 SGHVS, CDR2 FQNEAQ. With V trimmed by 1 base and J by 4 bases, 9 bases remained unmatched. The CDR3 is 19 residues long. As DNA, the CDR3 is TGTGCCAGCAGCTTAGATACTAGCGGGAGGGCCATCGGCACCGGGGAGCTGTTTTTT. Translation: CASSLDTSGRAIGTGELFF.

This chain connects TRBV5-1 to TRBJ2-7, with TRBD2 matching over 13 bases. Germline values: CDR1 SGHRS, CDR2 YFSETQ. This CDR3 region has 14 residues. J gave up 9 bases and V 4 bases, and 7 bases lay outside the gene matches. Here the CDR3 DNA reads TGCGCCAGCAGCAAGGGACTAGCGGGGCCTCGGCAGTACTTC. Its protein product is CASSKGLAGPRQYF.

This clone turned up a few times. V usage is TRBV7-9 and J usage is TRBJ1-2, with D possibly being TRBD1 (5 bases). Germline V gene lookup returns CDR1 SEHNR and CDR2 FQNEAQ (reference sequence). This CDR3 is built from 15 residues. The V and J ends lost 3 bases and 1 base respectively, with 12 bases between them. The CDR3 nucleotides read TGTGCCAGCAGCTTCGCAGGGCCGGGTAACTATGGCTACACCTTC. This gives the protein CASSFAGPGNYGYTF.

In this sample, this clone turned up once. The gene calls are TRBV11-2 and TRBJ2-2; tentative D call: TRBD1 (6 bases). Germline CDR1 SGHAT, CDR2 FQNNGV. The length of the CDR3 is 16 residues. The V end lost 2 bases, the J end lost 2 bases, and 12 bases lay between the germline ends. CDR3 region: CASSLFRGYNTGELFF. The CDR3 DNA follows: TGTGCCAGCAGCTTATTCAGGGGTTATAACACCGGGGAGCTGTTTTTT.

The J gene is TRBJ2-5, the V gene TRBV7-8; TRBD1 aligns across 9 bases. The DNA end is more similar to TRBJ2-7, so the J call may be wrong. Germline CDR1 reads SGHVS; CDR2 reads FQNEAQ. The CDR3 is 20 amino acids. CDR3 region: CASSLWYRDRVRAGPYEQYF. CDR3 DNA sequence: TGTGCCAGCAGCTTATGGTACCGGGACAGGGTCCGAGCGGGACCCTACGAGCAGTACTTC.

For the CDR3, the DNA is TGTGCCAGCAGCTTCCGACTAGCGGGGGGGGATGAGCAGTTCTTC. It translates to CASSFRLAGGDEQFF. V is TRBV7-2 and J is TRBJ2-1, with TRBD2 identical over 14 bases. The junction had 3 bases not matched to a gene; V was cut back by 3 bases and J by 8 bases. The CDR3 spans 15 residues. The germline V gene encodes CDR1 SGHTA and CDR2 FQGNSA. Supplemented by reference TRBV7-2 and TRBJ2-1, the full variable domain reads GAGVSQSPSNKVTEKGKDVELRCDPISGHTALYWYRQSLGQGLEFLIYFQGNSAPDKSGLPSDRFSAERTGGSVSTLTIQRTQQEDSAVYLCASSFRLAGGDEQFFGPGTRLTVL.

This clone was counted once. The V call is TRBV7-2, the J call TRBJ2-7, with D possibly matching TRBD2 (6 bases). This CDR3 has 17 amino acids. The germline gives CDR1 SGHTA, CDR2 FQGNSA. Trimming stripped 1 base from V and 1 base from J, with 17 bases between. The CDR3 DNA sequence: TGTGCCAGCAGCTTAGACCCTCTAGCGAGAGGGTCCTACGAGCAGTACTTC. It codes for CASSLDPLARGSYEQYF.

The chain recombines TRBV9 with TRBJ2-7, with D possibly TRBD2 on 6 matching bases. V dropped 0 bases and J dropped 7 bases, with 11 bases sitting between them. This CDR3 contains 13 residues. Germline values: CDR1 SGDLS, CDR2 YYNGEE. The CDR3 bases are TGTGCCAGCAGCGTAGTTGGAGGGAAAGAGCAGTACTTC. This encodes CASSVVGGKEQYF. The full variable domain, its missing parts supplied by reference TRBV9 and TRBJ2-7, is DSGVTQTPKHLITATGQRVTLRCSPRSGDLSVYWYQQSLDQGLQFLIQYYNGEERAKGNILERFSAQQFPDLHSELNLSSLELGDSALYFCASSVVGGKEQYFGPGTRLTVT.

The chain links TRBV14 to TRBJ2-5; possibly TRBD2 for D (5 bases). Germline V CDR1 and CDR2: SGHDN, FVKESK. Trimming took 4 bases from V and 0 from J, leaving 12 bases between them. The CDR3 sequence is 15 residues long. CDR3 bases: TGTGCCAGCAGCCCCGAGGGCCTGTACCAAGAGACCCAGTACTTC. This translates into CASSPEGLYQETQYF.

Only one count was recorded for this clone. The chain combines TRBV29-1 with TRBJ1-2; 7 bases agree with TRBD1. This CDR3 is built from 14 residues. The V gene's germline CDR1 is SQVTM and CDR2 ANQGSEA. V lost 4 bases, J lost 7 bases, and 12 bases stayed unmatched. CDR3 amino acids: CSVVKGWDRGGYTF. Written as DNA, the CDR3 is TGCAGCGTTGTGAAAGGGTGGGACAGAGGTGGCTACACCTTC.

The table lists this clone with a count of one. The chain recombines TRBV7-2 with TRBJ2-7, with D unclear. This CDR3 has 12 amino acids. The V and J ends lost 1 base and 2 bases respectively, with 3 bases between them. CDR1 SGHTA and CDR2 FQGNSA come from the germline V gene. The CDR3 DNA is TGTGCCAGCAGCTTAGTCGCCTACGAGCAGTACTTC. This gives the protein CASSLVAYEQYF.

This chain connects TRBV5-1 to TRBJ2-2; possibly TRBD1 for D (6 bases). Germline V CDR1 and CDR2: SGHRS, YFSETQ. The CDR3 totals 14 residues. Trimming pared 0 bases from V and 4 bases from J, leaving 7 bases between. CDR3 amino acids: CASSLGTVTGELFF. The CDR3 bases are TGCGCCAGCAGCTTGGGGACAGTCACCGGGGAGCTGTTTTTT. Full variable domain (outside the CDR3, taken from reference TRBV5-1 and TRBJ2-2): KAGVTQTPRYLIKTRGQQVTLSCSPISGHRSVSWYQQTPGQGLQFLFEYFSETQRNKGNFPGRFSGRQFSNSRSEMNVSTLELGDSALYLCASSLGTVTGELFFGEGSRLTVL.

The genes are TRBV5-3 and TRBJ1-1, with D tentatively TRBD1 (5 bases). TRBV5-3 is an open reading frame, and its role is uncertain. There are 15 residues in the CDR3. Trimming shortened V by 0 bases and J by 5 bases, and 14 bases separated the two germline ends. The DNA of the CDR3 is TGTGCCAGAAGCTTGGCCAAGGCAGGGAGGACTGAAGCTTTCTTT. The encoded protein is CARSLAKAGRTEAFF.

CDR3: CASSYTGRVPYEQYF. CDR3 sequence (DNA): TGTGCCAGCAGTTACACCGGGAGGGTTCCCTACGAGCAGTACTTC. The V gene is TRBV28, the J gene TRBJ2-7, with TRBD2 matching over 8 bases. CDR1 and CDR2 (germline): MDHEN, SYDVKM. V gave up 4 bases and J gave up 2 bases; unmatched junction bases: 7. This CDR3 contains 15 residues.

The rearrangement links TRBV5-5 to TRBJ1-2, with D possibly matching TRBD1 (6 bases). V dropped 0 bases and J dropped 3 bases, with 15 bases sitting between them. The germline gives CDR1 SGHKS, CDR2 YYEKEE (reference sequence). CDR3 length: 16 amino acids. CDR3: CASSLEQGWVYYGYTF. The CDR3 nucleotides read TGTGCCAGCAGCTTGGAACAGGGATGGGTTTACTATGGCTACACCTTC.

The rearrangement links TRBV5-4 to TRBJ2-7; the match to TRBD1 covers 7 bases. Per germline, CDR1 SGHNT and CDR2 YYREEE (reference sequence). This CDR3 has 14 residues. V was clipped by 1 base and J by 5 bases; unmatched bases: 6. The CDR3 nucleotides read TGTGCCAGCAGCTTGCCCCAGGGGGTCGACGAGCAGTACTTC. It is translated as CASSLPQGVDEQYF.

The V and J genes are TRBV2 and TRBJ2-7; 8 bases map to TRBD1. Germline V gives CDR1 SNHLY, CDR2 FYNNEI. This CDR3 has 16 residues. The V segment lost 4 bases and the J segment 0 bases; nucleotides outside the gene matches: 8. The CDR3 reads CASSATDRASSYEQYF. Written as DNA, the CDR3 is TGTGCCAGCAGTGCAACGGACAGGGCAAGCTCCTACGAGCAGTACTTC.

This clone was recorded once. The rearrangement links TRBV5-1 to TRBJ2-3, with 13 nucleotides matching TRBD2. CDR1 and CDR2 from the germline V gene are SGHRS and YFSETQ. This CDR3 region has 20 residues. V dropped 0 bases and J dropped 4; count of bases not matched to a gene: 14. The CDR3 is CASSLVGAVLAGGPADTQYF. The CDR3 DNA follows: TGCGCCAGCAGCTTGGTGGGTGCGGTACTAGCGGGGGGGCCGGCAGATACGCAGTATTTT. The variable domain in full, with the rest retrieved from reference TRBV5-1 and TRBJ2-3, is KAGVTQTPRYLIKTRGQQVTLSCSPISGHRSVSWYQQTPGQGLQFLFEYFSETQRNKGNFPGRFSGRQFSNSRSEMNVSTLELGDSALYLCASSLVGAVLAGGPADTQYFGPGTRLTVL.

The sample holds a few counts of this clone. The gene calls are TRBV27 and TRBJ1-1; 8 positions agree with TRBD1. The CDR3 extends over 13 amino acids. The trim removed 5 bases at V and 9 bases at J, leaving 8 bases unmatched. The V gene's germline CDR1 is MNHEY and CDR2 SMNVEV (reference sequence). The CDR3: CASSPLDREKAFF. DNA of the CDR3: TGTGCCAGCAGTCCGTTGGACAGGGAAAAAGCTTTCTTT.

The chain joins TRBV12-5 to TRBJ2-3, with TRBD2 matching 13 bases. Trimming cost V 1 base and J 8 bases; bases outside gene matches: 6. Looked up from germline, CDR1 is LGHNT and CDR2 is FRNRAP. The CDR3 has 16 amino acids. The CDR3: CASGLGTSGRRGTQYF. The CDR3 DNA follows: TGTGCTAGTGGTTTGGGGACTAGCGGGAGACGGGGTACGCAGTATTTT. Full variable domain (missing parts from reference TRBV12-5 and TRBJ2-3): DARVTQTPRHKVTEMGQEVTMRCQPILGHNTVFWYRQTMMQGLELLAYFRNRAPLDDSGMPKDRFSAEMPDATLATLKIQPSEPRDSAVYFCASGLGTSGRRGTQYFGPGTRLTVL.

The V and J genes are TRBV27 and TRBJ2-6, with D unresolved. Between the trimmed V and J ends, which lost 6 bases and 0 bases, there was a span of 12 bases. From germline, CDR1 is MNHEY and CDR2 SMNVEV (reference sequence). This CDR3 has 16 amino acids. The chain's CDR3 is CASSPMWASGANVLTF. CDR3 nucleotide sequence: TGTGCCAGCAGCCCCATGTGGGCCTCTGGGGCCAACGTCCTGACTTTC.

This clone occurred a few times. The chain joins TRBV7-6 to TRBJ2-1; no clear D. V lost 4 bases, J lost 3 bases, and 7 bases lay in between. This CDR3 spans 13 amino acids. Germline V gives CDR1 SGHVS, CDR2 FNYEAQ. This chain's CDR3 is CASSSQRYNEQFF. The CDR3 region has the DNA TGTGCCAGCAGCTCGCAGCGCTACAATGAGCAGTTCTTC.